The present TCR beta chain was sequenced within a study of T cells after somatic rescue of genetic block. Assay: immunoSEQ multiplex PCR; the TCRdb copy retains only in-frame clones and omits some. The data contain roughly 67,000 clones, 92% of them seen just once; the ten biggest clones take up just under 3%. The germline V gene encodes CDR1 MDHEN and CDR2 SYDVKM. V was shortened by 6 bases and J by 0 bases, with 20 bases between the two germline ends. The CDR3 is 17 residues long. The sample was peripheral blood mononuclear cells (PBMCs). V and J are TRBV28 and TRBJ1-2; tentative D call: TRBD1 (6 bases). The receptor comes from a man between 40 and 49 years old. In nucleotides, the CDR3 is TGTGCCAGCAGATCCGACAGGACGCGACGAGCTAACTATGGCTACACCTTC. Translating it yields CASRSDRTRRANYGYTF.